These 15 T cell receptor beta chains were sequenced from one sample in a study of cytomegalovirus exposure and HLA in healthy donors. PCR primers comprised 60 Vbeta and 13 Jbeta primers. Using immunoSEQ multiplex PCR, the repertoire was profiled, and TCRdb retains in-frame clones only, with some absent. This listing includes about 150,000 clones. The source material was PBMCs. All receptors derive from a woman in her fifties or sixties in good health and CMV-seronegative.

The chain joins TRBV30 to TRBJ2-3; 10 bases align to TRBD2. The germline V gene encodes CDR1 GTSNPN and CDR2 SVGIG (reference sequence). There are 16 residues in the CDR3. J gave up 5 bases and V 2 bases, and 10 bases lay outside the gene matches. DNA for the CDR3: TGTGCCTGGAGTCCCTCTAGCGGGGGCCCCCGAGATACGCAGTATTTT. Translated: CAWSPSSGGPRDTQYF.

The J gene is TRBJ2-7, the V gene TRBV10-3; 10 nucleotides align to TRBD2. CDR1 is ENHRY and CDR2 is SYGVKD in the germline V gene. This CDR3 has 15 amino acids. Germline trimming cut 11 bases from V and 1 base from J; bases unmatched to any gene: 11. The CDR3 protein is CAVKGASGSSYEQYF. DNA for the CDR3: TGTGCCGTAAAAGGGGCTAGCGGGAGTTCCTACGAGCAGTACTTC.

The chain carries TRBV5-1 and TRBJ2-7, with 8 bases that match TRBD1. The CDR3 is 13 residues long. Germline assignment: CDR1 SGHRS and CDR2 YFSETQ. V lost 1 base, J lost 3 bases, and 0 bases stayed unmatched. The CDR3 protein is CASSLTGGYEQYF. The CDR3 region has the DNA TGCGCCAGCAGCTTGACAGGGGGCTACGAGCAGTACTTC.

In DNA form, the CDR3 reads TGCGCCAGCAGCCCCGGGATACTTTCAGATACGCAGTATTTT. This encodes CASSPGILSDTQYF. The rearrangement links TRBV5-1 to TRBJ2-3; TRBD2 is a possible D gene (5 bases). This CDR3 has 14 amino acids. Germline-derived CDR1 and CDR2 are SGHRS and YFSETQ. Trimming removed 4 bases from V and 4 bases from J, with 13 bases in between.

This sequence joins TRBV6-5 and TRBJ1-5; 7 bases agree with TRBD1. CDR3 length equals 14 residues. Germline V CDR1 and CDR2: MNHEY, SVGAGI. V shed 2 bases, J shed 5 bases, and the junction held 3 bases outside the gene matches. The CDR3: CASSYTGVHQPQHF. In DNA, the CDR3 is TGTGCCAGCAGTTACACAGGGGTTCATCAGCCCCAGCATTTT.

The chain uses TRBV28 and TRBJ2-4; D ambiguous. From germline, CDR1 is MDHEN and CDR2 SYDVKM. The CDR3 spans 13 residues. Trimming cost V 6 bases and J 7 bases, with 13 bases left between them. This CDR3 reads CASSQPTLNIQYF. CDR3 coding DNA: TGTGCCAGCAGCCAGCCGACACTGAACATTCAGTACTTC.

V and J are TRBV27 and TRBJ1-2; 9 bases align to TRBD1. After removal of 0 bases from V and 2 bases from J, the junction contained 7 bases not matched to a gene. From germline, CDR1 is MNHEY and CDR2 SMNVEV (reference sequence). This CDR3 is 17 amino acids long. CDR3 DNA sequence: TGTGCCAGCAGTTTATCTTTAGCACAGGGGGCGAACTATGGCTACACCTTC. Its translation is CASSLSLAQGANYGYTF.

The J gene is TRBJ1-1, the V gene TRBV7-8, with 9 bases that match TRBD1. This CDR3 is 17 amino acids long. In germline, CDR1 is SGHVS, CDR2 FQNEAQ. The ends lost 4 bases at V and 2 bases at J; junction bases unmatched: 11. In DNA, the CDR3 is TGTGCCAGCAGCTCCCGGACAGGGGAGGGCCGAAACACTGAAGCTTTCTTT. Amino acids: CASSSRTGEGRNTEAFF. Drawing the rest from reference TRBV7-8 and TRBJ1-1, the complete variable domain is GAGVSQSPRYKVAKRGQDVALRCDPISGHVSLFWYQQALGQGPEFLTYFQNEAQLDKSGLPSDRFFAERPEGSVSTLKIQRTQQEDSAVYLCASSSRTGEGRNTEAFFGQGTRLTVV.

The rearrangement links TRBV5-6 to TRBJ1-2, with a weak D call TRBD1 (6 bases). The ends were cut back, 4 bases at V and 3 bases at J, with 16 bases in the middle. The length of the CDR3 is 15 residues. The germline gives CDR1 SGHDT, CDR2 YYEEEE. Written as DNA, the CDR3 is TGTGCCAGCAGCGGACATCGGGACATCTACTATGGCTACACCTTC. This encodes CASSGHRDIYYGYTF.

The V call is TRBV19, the J call TRBJ1-1, with 9 nucleotides matching TRBD1. This CDR3 comprises 12 residues. CDR1 is LNHDA and CDR2 is SQIVND in the germline V gene (reference sequence). The V segment lost 6 bases and the J segment 11 bases; nucleotides outside the gene matches: 7. Written as DNA, the CDR3 is TGTGCCAGTAGGCCGACAGGGGGACGGGCTTTCTTT. Translated, it gives CASRPTGGRAFF.

The chain employs TRBV28 and TRBJ2-7; 7 positions agree with TRBD1. The germline V gene has CDR1 MDHEN and CDR2 SYDVKM. This CDR3 spans 17 amino acids. V lost 5 bases to trimming and J lost 2 bases; unmatched junction nucleotides: 15. CDR3 DNA: TGTGCCAGCAGTCTTAACCGGGACAGCCGCTGGACCTACGAGCAGTACTTC. It translates to CASSLNRDSRWTYEQYF.

The rearrangement uses TRBV15 and TRBJ2-7; D is perhaps TRBD2 (5 bases). The CDR3 has 14 residues. Between the trimmed V and J ends, which lost 5 bases and 1 base, there was a span of 12 bases. In germline, CDR1 is LNHNV, CDR2 YYDKDF (reference sequence). CDR3 bases: TGTGCCACCAGCTTCATACGGGGATCCTACGAGCAGTACTTC. Translation: CATSFIRGSYEQYF.

The chain couples TRBV27 to TRBJ2-5, with a tentative D call TRBD1 (5 bases). Trimming took 2 bases from V and 2 from J, leaving 9 bases between them. Germline V gene lookup returns CDR1 MNHEY and CDR2 SMNVEV (reference sequence). The CDR3 extends over 14 amino acids. CDR3 residues: CASSLMGLQETQYF. CDR3 DNA: TGTGCCAGCAGTTTAATGGGGCTTCAAGAGACCCAGTACTTC.

The V and J genes are TRBV6-4 and TRBJ2-1, with 7 bases identical to TRBD1. Per germline, CDR1 MRHNA and CDR2 SNTAGT. With 6 bases clipped from V and 7 bases from J, the junction kept 6 bases outside the gene matches. CDR3 length: 13 residues. The chain's CDR3 is CASSPGTANEQFF. The CDR3 region has the DNA TGTGCCAGCAGCCCCGGGACAGCAAATGAGCAGTTCTTC.

The V gene is TRBV15, the J gene TRBJ1-2, with a weak D call TRBD1 (5 bases). Germline V lookup: CDR1 LNHNV, CDR2 YYDKDF (reference sequence). The CDR3 is 13 amino acids. The V end lost 0 bases, the J end lost 9 bases, and 11 bases lay between the germline ends. The CDR3 DNA is TGTGCCACCAGCAGAGATCAGGGCGCAAGCTACACCTTC. Amino acid sequence: CATSRDQGASYTF.